This is a list of T cell receptor beta chains from one sample in a study of early T cells in non-severe SARS-CoV-2 infection. TCRdb fed the 5' RACE reads into MiXCR, producing one record per CDR3 protein. The repertoire has some 57,000 distinct CDR3 sequences, about a tenth of them found once; the top ten carry 20% to 25%. Sample: whole blood. These receptor sequences come from an adult who was a healthcare worker with PCR-confirmed SARS-CoV-2 infection or an uninfected control (not recorded which). CDR3s include the opening cysteine and the closing phenylalanine or tryptophan. Each record gives: V gene, clone size, J gene, D gene, CDR3 protein, CDR3 DNA. The D gene is left open where the match is weak. Clone size is stated in some rows and not others, as once, few, many or a class when expanded.

TRBV9	-	TRBJ1-5	-	CASSPDGEQPQHF	TGTGCCAGCAGCCCTGACGGGGAGCAGCCCCAGCATTTT
TRBV6-1	few	TRBJ2-5	-	CASSEVDETQYF	TGTGCCAGCAGTGAAGTAGACGAGACCCAGTACTTC
TRBV6-2/TRBV6-3	few	TRBJ2-5	-	CASRDRGFQETQYF	TGTGCCAGCAGGGACCGGGGCTTCCAAGAGACCCAGTACTTC
TRBV7-9	many	TRBJ1-2	-	CASARDGRNYGYTF	TGTGCCAGCGCCCGGGACGGCCGTAACTATGGCTACACCTTC
TRBV20-1	-	TRBJ2-1	-	CSARRPLLFNEQFF	TGCAGTGCGCGTAGACCCCTCCTTTTCAATGAGCAGTTCTTC
TRBV12-3/TRBV12-4	many	TRBJ2-3	-	CASRGGPTDTQYF	TGTGCCAGCAGGGGAGGCCCCACAGATACGCAGTATTTT
TRBV7-9	many	TRBJ2-5	-	CASSSPGSRETQYF	TGTGCCAGCAGCTCACCCGGATCCCGAGAGACCCAGTACTTC
TRBV29-1	many	TRBJ2-3	-	CSVVGRHTDTQYF	TGCAGCGTTGTAGGCCGGCACACAGATACGCAGTATTTT
TRBV10-2	few	TRBJ2-1	TRBD2	CASGSYSGGAGYNEQFF	TGCGCCAGCGGCTCTTATAGCGGGGGGGCCGGCTACAATGAGCAGTTCTTC
TRBV7-6	-	TRBJ2-5	TRBD1	CASSLEFGAGGFLKTQYF	TGTGCCAGCAGCTTAGAGTTTGGAGCAGGGGGCTTCTTGAAGACCCAGTACTTC
TRBV4-1	-	TRBJ2-2	-	CASSQGAPTGELFF	TGCGCCAGCAGCCAAGGTGCCCCTACCGGGGAGCTGTTTTTT
TRBV7-9	few	TRBJ2-4	-	CASSWTENIQYF	TGTGCCAGCAGCTGGACTGAAAACATTCAGTACTTC
TRBV11-2	-	TRBJ1-1	-	CASSFSTEAFF	TGTGCCAGCAGCTTTAGTACTGAAGCTTTCTTT
TRBV3-1	-	TRBJ2-6	-	CASSPPTRANVLTF	TGTGCCAGCAGCCCCCCCACTCGGGCCAACGTCCTGACTTTC
TRBV4-1	few	TRBJ1-1	-	CASSQDSGALSRAFF	TGCGCCAGCAGCCAAGATTCGGGCGCGCTAAGCCGGGCTTTCTTT
TRBV9	many	TRBJ2-7	-	CASSVDSYPSDEQYF	TGTGCCAGCAGCGTCGACAGTTACCCCTCGGACGAGCAGTACTTC
TRBV11-2	many	TRBJ2-3	-	CASRLTGTSTDTQYF	TGTGCCAGCAGATTAACTGGAACTAGCACAGATACGCAGTATTTT
TRBV29-1	few	TRBJ2-7	TRBD2	CSVESGGEQYF	TGCAGCGTTGAGTCGGGGGGCGAGCAGTACTTC
TRBV6-1	many	TRBJ1-1	-	CASSDRVNTEAFF	TGTGCCAGCAGTGACAGGGTGAACACTGAAGCTTTCTTT
TRBV12-5	-	TRBJ1-2	TRBD1	CASAGTGGSGYTF	TGTGCTAGTGCCGGGACAGGGGGCTCTGGCTACACCTTC
TRBV5-1	many	TRBJ2-3	TRBD2	CASRGRSQGTDTQYF	TGCGCCAGCCGCGGGAGGAGTCAGGGCACAGATACGCAGTATTTT
TRBV3-1	-	TRBJ2-3	TRBD2	CASSQSGTSGPSDTQYF	TGTGCCAGCAGCCAGTCAGGGACTAGCGGTCCATCAGATACGCAGTATTTT
TRBV20-1	-	TRBJ2-7	-	CSASPPTGRGVNEQYF	TGCAGTGCTAGTCCACCCACGGGAAGGGGCGTTAACGAGCAGTACTTC
TRBV20-1	few	TRBJ2-1	TRBD1	CSAIQGENKQFF	TGCAGTGCGATTCAGGGGGAGAACAAGCAGTTCTTC
TRBV10-2	many	TRBJ1-1	-	CASSESRVVGAFF	TGCGCCAGCAGTGAGTCAAGGGTAGTGGGAGCTTTCTTT
TRBV9	many	TRBJ1-2	TRBD1	CASSVGQGNYGYTF	TGTGCCAGCAGCGTAGGACAGGGAAACTATGGCTACACCTTC
TRBV7-2	many	TRBJ2-2	-	CASSHPNTGELFF	TGTGCCAGCAGCCACCCCAACACCGGGGAGCTGTTTTTT
TRBV6-6	-	TRBJ2-1	TRBD2	CASSGPGTSGGYEQFF	TGTGCCAGCAGTGGACCCGGGACTAGCGGGGGGTATGAGCAGTTCTTC
TRBV28	many	TRBJ1-1	-	CASYRVNTEAFF	TGTGCCAGCTACAGGGTGAACACTGAAGCTTTCTTT
TRBV29-1	many	TRBJ2-3	TRBD2	CSSGRGGPDTQYF	TGCAGCAGCGGGAGGGGGGGCCCAGATACGCAGTATTTT
TRBV7-2	few	TRBJ2-1	-	CASSLELGEQFF	TGTGCCAGCAGCTTAGAGCTAGGTGAGCAGTTCTTC
TRBV4-2	many	TRBJ2-6	-	CASSPFSGANVLTF	TGTGCCAGCAGTCCGTTCTCCGGGGCCAACGTCCTGACTTTC
TRBV3-1	few	TRBJ1-4	-	CASSRAGLGLNEKLFF	TGTGCCAGCAGCCGCGCCGGGTTGGGGCTTAATGAAAAACTGTTTTTT
TRBV29-1	few	TRBJ2-2	-	CSVDRGTGELFF	TGCAGCGTTGACAGGGGCACCGGGGAGCTGTTTTTT
TRBV11-2	-	TRBJ2-7	TRBD2	CASSRLAGSEQYF	TGTGCCAGCTCTCGACTAGCGGGGAGCGAGCAGTACTTC
TRBV7-9	many	TRBJ2-7	TRBD1	CASSRDSAGEQYF	TGTGCCAGCAGCCGGGACAGCGCTGGCGAGCAGTACTTC
TRBV21-1	-	TRBJ2-7	-	CATGKGGQLYSYEQYF	TGTGCCACCGGAAAAGGGGGACAGCTCTACTCCTACGAGCAGTACTTC
TRBV12-3/TRBV12-4	-	TRBJ1-6	-	CASSSSQNSPLHF	TGTGCCAGCAGTTCATCCCAGAATTCACCCCTCCACTTT
TRBV19	few	TRBJ2-1	-	CASTPRGGQRSEQFF	TGTGCCAGTACCCCCAGGGGGGGCCAACGGAGTGAGCAGTTCTTC
TRBV12-3/TRBV12-4	many	TRBJ1-2	-	CASSSGQGNYGYTF	TGTGCCAGCAGCTCAGGACAAGGCAACTATGGCTACACCTTC
TRBV29-1	few	TRBJ1-1	-	CSADLQANTEVFF	TGCAGCGCCGACCTTCAGGCGAACACTGAAGTTTTCTTT
TRBV7-2	few	TRBJ2-2	-	CASSLAGTNTGELFF	TGTGCCAGCAGCTTAGCGGGGACGAACACCGGGGAGCTGTTTTTT
TRBV4-2	many	TRBJ2-7	-	CASSQDPPPVTYEQYF	TGTGCCAGCAGCCAAGACCCCCCGCCGGTAACCTACGAGCAGTACTTC
TRBV18	-	TRBJ2-7	TRBD2	CASSPGTSWEQYF	TGTGCCAGCTCACCCGGGACTAGTTGGGAGCAGTACTTC
TRBV7-8	few	TRBJ2-1	-	CASSPLRRPYAYNEQFF	TGTGCCAGCAGCCCACTACGGAGACCATACGCCTACAATGAGCAGTTCTTC
TRBV19	few	TRBJ2-3	-	CASSKNPDTQYF	TGTGCCAGTAGTAAGAACCCAGATACGCAGTATTTT